This T cell receptor beta chain originates from a study of blood T cell repertoires in COVID-19. On the study more broadly: Specimens from acute and convalescent COVID-19 originated in the United States, Italy and Spain. PBMCs, B-cell-depleted T cells, or T cells provided the cDNA or gDNA that made up the material.

This clone was detected only a few times. Under the authors' procedure: Amplification from reference gene primers served as the basis for estimated nucleated cell counts. Repertoires were generated with immunoSEQ multiplex PCR, while TCRdb's copy carries only in-frame clones and drops some. V and J calls and clone size are those listed in that table; D and trimming were worked out from the DNA. The sample carries about 100,000 clones, about 77% recorded once. After removal of 0 bases from V and 4 bases from J, the junction contained 2 bases not matched to a gene. This CDR3 comprises 16 residues. Germline CDR1 is MNHNS and CDR2 is SASEGT.

The rearrangement links TRBV6-1 to TRBJ2-3, with 12 positions matching TRBD2. The source is a woman in her 70s with acute or convalescent COVID-19. The specimen sequenced was peripheral blood. The CDR3 nucleotides read TGTGCCAGCAGTGAAGCACTAGCGGGGGGATCAGATACGCAGTATTTT. Translated, it gives CASSEALAGGSDTQYF.